This T cell receptor beta chain was obtained from a study of CD8 T cells in ankylosing spondylitis. This clonotype occurred a few times. Antigen specificity is unknown. Study results and limitations: In reactive arthritis synovial fluid and blood, some motif variants had been reported before. Enrichment of disease-linked clones was reportedly significant in matched ankylosing spondylitis synovial fluid. A motif of under 10 highly homologous TCR beta variants was seen as apparently characteristic of ankylosing spondylitis blood.

Trimming pared 5 bases from V and 0 bases from J, leaving 12 bases between. CDR3 length: 15 amino acids. Germline V lookup: CDR1 MNHNS, CDR2 SASEGT. Generation of TCR beta libraries employed quantitative 5'-RACE incorporating molecular barcodes. TCRdb independently ran MiXCR on the 5' RACE reads; one entry per CDR3 protein. The table has some 290,000 distinct CDR3 sequences, 20% seen once. What was sequenced was blood, either unsorted or a sorted T cell fraction (not recorded which). The TCR was taken from a male donor with ankylosing spondylitis or in good health (not recorded which). This chain joins TRBV6-1 and TRBJ2-3, with a possible D match to TRBD2 (5 bases). CDR3 coding DNA: TGTGCCAGCAGTCCCCTGGGAGCTAGCACAGATACGCAGTATTTT. Protein product: CASSPLGASTDTQYF.